Listed below are T cell receptor beta chains from one sample, sequenced in a study of identical twins. MiXCR, applied by TCRdb to the 5' RACE reads, yields one record per CDR3 protein. The sample has 1.5 million to 2 million distinct CDR3 sequences; roughly a third are singletons. The sequencing input was cord blood. These receptor sequences come from a newborn girl in good health. Both conserved end residues are part of each CDR3. The D gene is left open where the match is weak. Size tells how often a clone was seen (once, few, many) or the class of an expanded clone, and some rows leave it out.

d_call: -
j_call: TRBJ1-2
clone_size: once
v_call: TRBV21-1
cdr3_aa: CAGSKNYGYTF
cdr3_nt: TGTGCCGGCAGCAAGAACTATGGCTACACCTTC

d_call: -
j_call: TRBJ2-1
clone_size: few
v_call: TRBV2
cdr3_aa: CASGGDLNNEQFF
cdr3_nt: TGTGCCAGCGGGGGTGACTTAAACAATGAGCAGTTCTTC

d_call: -
j_call: TRBJ2-7
clone_size: few
v_call: TRBV6-1
cdr3_aa: CASTLTRPPAEQYF
cdr3_nt: TGTGCCAGCACCCTTACAAGGCCCCCCGCCGAGCAGTACTTC

d_call: TRBD2
j_call: TRBJ2-1
clone_size: few
v_call: TRBV12-3/TRBV12-4
cdr3_aa: CASSPGLAGWNEQFF
cdr3_nt: TGTGCCAGCAGCCCGGGACTAGCGGGATGGAATGAGCAGTTCTTC

d_call: TRBD1
j_call: TRBJ2-7
clone_size: -
v_call: TRBV24-1
cdr3_aa: CATSDRGTGGSYEQYF
cdr3_nt: TGTGCCACCAGTGACCGTGGGACAGGGGGATCCTACGAGCAGTACTTC

d_call: -
j_call: TRBJ1-1
clone_size: few
v_call: TRBV10-3
cdr3_aa: CAISESRVTEAFF
cdr3_nt: TGTGCCATCAGTGAGTCGAGGGTAACTGAAGCTTTCTTT

d_call: TRBD1
j_call: TRBJ2-7
clone_size: few
v_call: TRBV20-1
cdr3_aa: CSATGDSGYEQYF
cdr3_nt: TGCAGTGCTACAGGGGACAGTGGCTACGAGCAGTACTTC

d_call: TRBD1
j_call: TRBJ1-6
clone_size: -
v_call: TRBV4-1
cdr3_aa: CASSRNNRGAIYNSPLHF
cdr3_nt: TGCGCCAGCAGCCGGAACAACAGGGGCGCGATCTATAATTCACCCCTCCACTTT

d_call: -
j_call: TRBJ2-5
clone_size: few
v_call: TRBV6-8
cdr3_aa: CASSPLRVQETQYF
cdr3_nt: TGTGCCAGCAGTCCACTCCGGGTCCAAGAGACCCAGTACTTC

d_call: TRBD1
j_call: TRBJ1-5
clone_size: -
v_call: TRBV24-1
cdr3_aa: CATSDPRSGTGAQNQPQHF
cdr3_nt: TGTGCCACCAGTGACCCTCGATCCGGGACAGGGGCCCAAAATCAGCCCCAGCATTTT

d_call: -
j_call: TRBJ1-2
clone_size: -
v_call: TRBV5-1
cdr3_aa: CASSLNLRASYYGYTF
cdr3_nt: TGCGCCAGCAGCTTGAATCTCAGGGCCTCCTACTATGGCTACACCTTC

d_call: -
j_call: TRBJ2-7
clone_size: few
v_call: TRBV20-1
cdr3_aa: CSGRKTGKLGEQYF
cdr3_nt: TGCAGTGGTCGTAAGACAGGCAAACTGGGCGAGCAGTACTTC

d_call: TRBD1
j_call: TRBJ1-2
clone_size: once
v_call: TRBV15
cdr3_aa: CATSGTGLGGYTF
cdr3_nt: TGTGCCACCAGCGGGACAGGTTTGGGTGGCTACACCTTC

d_call: TRBD1
j_call: TRBJ2-7
clone_size: few
v_call: TRBV27
cdr3_aa: CASSLTGTARYEQYF
cdr3_nt: TGTGCCAGCAGTCTAACCGGGACAGCTAGGTACGAGCAGTACTTC

d_call: -
j_call: TRBJ2-4
clone_size: -
v_call: TRBV10-3
cdr3_aa: CAISESKVRANIQYF
cdr3_nt: TGTGCCATCAGTGAGTCGAAGGTCAGGGCGAACATTCAGTACTTC

d_call: -
j_call: TRBJ2-3
clone_size: -
v_call: TRBV7-2
cdr3_aa: CASSLMRASTDTQYF
cdr3_nt: TGTGCCAGCAGCTTAATGCGGGCTAGCACAGATACGCAGTATTTT

d_call: TRBD1
j_call: TRBJ1-5
clone_size: few
v_call: TRBV4-1
cdr3_aa: CASSHPTGDNQPQHF
cdr3_nt: TGCGCCAGCAGCCATCCTACAGGGGACAATCAGCCCCAGCATTTT

d_call: TRBD1
j_call: TRBJ1-2
clone_size: -
v_call: TRBV6-1
cdr3_aa: CASGQVSNGYTF
cdr3_nt: TGTGCCAGTGGACAGGTCTCAAATGGCTACACCTTC

d_call: -
j_call: TRBJ1-5
clone_size: -
v_call: TRBV20-1
cdr3_aa: CSARDHIWSAGPQHF
cdr3_nt: TGCAGTGCTAGAGATCATATCTGGAGTGCTGGGCCCCAGCATTTT

d_call: -
j_call: TRBJ1-6
clone_size: once
v_call: TRBV20-1
cdr3_aa: CSARRDRVGGSPLHF
cdr3_nt: TGCAGTGCTAGACGCGATAGGGTGGGGGGTTCACCCCTCCACTTT

d_call: TRBD1
j_call: TRBJ2-1
clone_size: -
v_call: TRBV2
cdr3_aa: CASRPDRGSYNEQFF
cdr3_nt: TGTGCCAGCAGGCCGGACAGGGGGTCTTACAATGAGCAGTTCTTC

d_call: -
j_call: TRBJ2-6
clone_size: many
v_call: TRBV4-2
cdr3_aa: CASSRSSGANVLTF
cdr3_nt: TGTGCCAGCAGCCGGAGCTCTGGGGCCAACGTCCTGACTTTC

d_call: TRBD2
j_call: TRBJ2-7
clone_size: -
v_call: TRBV27
cdr3_aa: CAGSLWLAGGETRYF
cdr3_nt: TGTGCCGGCAGTTTATGGCTAGCGGGAGGAGAGACCCGGTACTTC

d_call: TRBD1
j_call: TRBJ1-4
clone_size: -
v_call: TRBV20-1
cdr3_aa: CSADLRGRGEKLFF
cdr3_nt: TGCAGTGCTGACCTCAGGGGGCGAGGGGAAAAACTGTTTTTT

d_call: -
j_call: TRBJ2-1
clone_size: many
v_call: TRBV29-1
cdr3_aa: CSVESGTYYNEQFF
cdr3_nt: TGCAGCGTTGAATCCGGCACTTACTACAATGAGCAGTTCTTC